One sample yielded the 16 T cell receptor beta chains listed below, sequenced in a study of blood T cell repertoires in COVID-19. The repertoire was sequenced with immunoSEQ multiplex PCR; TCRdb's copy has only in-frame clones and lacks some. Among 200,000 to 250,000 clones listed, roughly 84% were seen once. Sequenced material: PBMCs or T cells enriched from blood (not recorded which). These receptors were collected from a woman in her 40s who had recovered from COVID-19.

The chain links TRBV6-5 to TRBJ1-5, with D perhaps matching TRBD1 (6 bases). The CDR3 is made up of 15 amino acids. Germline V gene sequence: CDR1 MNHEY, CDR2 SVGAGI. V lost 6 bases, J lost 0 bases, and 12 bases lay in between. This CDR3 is CASSRDTLSNQPQHF. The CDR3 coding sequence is TGTGCCAGCAGCCGGGACACCCTTAGCAATCAGCCCCAGCATTTT.

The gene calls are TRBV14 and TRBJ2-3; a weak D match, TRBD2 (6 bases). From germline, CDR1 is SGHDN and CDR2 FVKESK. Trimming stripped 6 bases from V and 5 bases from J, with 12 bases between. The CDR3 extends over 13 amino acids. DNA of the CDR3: TGTGCCAGCAGGTCCCGCGGGGAAGATACGCAGTATTTT. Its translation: CASRSRGEDTQYF.

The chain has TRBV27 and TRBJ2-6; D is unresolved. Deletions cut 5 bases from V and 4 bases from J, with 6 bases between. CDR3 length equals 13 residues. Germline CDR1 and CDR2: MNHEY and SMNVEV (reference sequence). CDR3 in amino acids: CASSASGANVLTF. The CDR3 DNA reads TGTGCCAGCAGTGCGTCCGGGGCCAACGTCCTGACTTTC.

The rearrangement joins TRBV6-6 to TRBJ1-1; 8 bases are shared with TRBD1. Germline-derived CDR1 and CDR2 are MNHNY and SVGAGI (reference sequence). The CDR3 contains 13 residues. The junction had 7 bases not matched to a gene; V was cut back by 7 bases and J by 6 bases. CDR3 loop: CASTLTGGAEAFF. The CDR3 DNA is TGTGCCAGCACTTTAACAGGGGGGGCTGAAGCTTTCTTT.

The CDR3 bases are TGTGCCAGCAGTTACTCGGGCACGAACACCGGGGAGCTGTTTTTT. Its protein is CASSYSGTNTGELFF. The chain has TRBV6-5 and TRBJ2-2; D is uncertain. The CDR3 covers 15 residues. The germline gives CDR1 MNHEY, CDR2 SVGAGI. Trimming cost V 0 bases and J 0 bases, with 5 bases left between them.

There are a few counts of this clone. The CDR3 loop reads CASEAGLAGGNEQFF. The CDR3, as DNA: TGCGCCAGCGAGGCAGGACTAGCGGGAGGTAATGAGCAGTTCTTC. The chain carries TRBV5-1 and TRBJ2-1; 14 nucleotides line up with TRBD2. Germline-derived CDR1 and CDR2 are SGHRS and YFSETQ. The CDR3 extends over 15 amino acids. V shed 7 bases, J shed 7 bases, and the junction held 7 bases outside the gene matches.

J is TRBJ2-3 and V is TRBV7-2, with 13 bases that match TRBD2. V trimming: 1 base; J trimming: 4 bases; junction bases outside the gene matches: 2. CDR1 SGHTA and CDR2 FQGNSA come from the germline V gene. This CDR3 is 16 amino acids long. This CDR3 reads CASSLVLAGGADTQYF. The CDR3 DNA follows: TGTGCCAGCAGCTTAGTACTAGCGGGAGGGGCAGATACGCAGTATTTT.

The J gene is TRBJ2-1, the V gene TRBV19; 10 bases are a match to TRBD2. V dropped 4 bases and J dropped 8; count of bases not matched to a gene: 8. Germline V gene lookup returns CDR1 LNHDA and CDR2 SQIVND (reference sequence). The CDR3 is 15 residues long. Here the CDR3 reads CASSRDLAGAYEQFF. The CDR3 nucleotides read TGTGCCAGTAGTAGAGATCTAGCGGGAGCATATGAGCAGTTCTTC. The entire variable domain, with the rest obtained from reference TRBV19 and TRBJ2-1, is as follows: DGGITQSPKYLFRKEGQNVTLSCEQNLNHDAMYWYRQDPGQGLRLIYYSQIVNDFQKGDIAEGYSVSREKKESFPLTVTSAQKNPTAFYLCASSRDLAGAYEQFFGPGTRLTVL.

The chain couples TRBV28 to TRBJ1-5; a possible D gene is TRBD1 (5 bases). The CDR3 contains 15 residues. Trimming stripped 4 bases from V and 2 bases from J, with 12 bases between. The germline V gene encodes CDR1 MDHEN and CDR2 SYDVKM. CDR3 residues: CASSSQGFRNQPQHF. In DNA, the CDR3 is TGTGCCAGCAGTTCCCAGGGTTTTCGCAATCAGCCCCAGCATTTT.

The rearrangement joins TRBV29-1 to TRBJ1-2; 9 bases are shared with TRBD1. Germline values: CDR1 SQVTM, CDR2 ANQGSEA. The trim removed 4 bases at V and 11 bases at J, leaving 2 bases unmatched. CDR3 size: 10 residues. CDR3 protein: CSVGDREYTF. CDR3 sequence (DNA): TGCAGCGTTGGGGACAGGGAGTACACCTTC.

This CDR3 reads CASRMDRADYGYTF. CDR3 coding DNA: TGTGCCAGCAGGATGGACAGGGCCGACTATGGCTACACCTTC. J is TRBJ1-2 and V is TRBV6-5, with 8 bases identical to TRBD1. The CDR3 sequence is 14 residues long. Looked up from germline, CDR1 is MNHEY and CDR2 is SVGAGI. The trim removed 6 bases at V and 3 bases at J, leaving 6 bases unmatched.

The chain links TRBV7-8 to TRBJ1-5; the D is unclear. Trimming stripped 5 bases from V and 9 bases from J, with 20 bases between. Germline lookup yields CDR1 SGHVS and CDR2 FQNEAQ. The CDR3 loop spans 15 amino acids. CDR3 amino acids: CASSVGPRPGSPQHF. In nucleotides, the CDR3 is TGTGCCAGCAGCGTAGGACCGCGTCCGGGTTCGCCCCAGCATTTT. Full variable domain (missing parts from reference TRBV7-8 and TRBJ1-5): GAGVSQSPRYKVAKRGQDVALRCDPISGHVSLFWYQQALGQGPEFLTYFQNEAQLDKSGLPSDRFFAERPEGSVSTLKIQRTQQEDSAVYLCASSVGPRPGSPQHFGDGTRLSIL.

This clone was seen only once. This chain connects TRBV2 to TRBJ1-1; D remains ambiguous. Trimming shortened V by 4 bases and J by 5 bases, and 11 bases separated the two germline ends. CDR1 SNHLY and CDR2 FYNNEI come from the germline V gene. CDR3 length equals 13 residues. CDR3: CASSVETTTEAFF. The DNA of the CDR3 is TGTGCCAGCAGTGTTGAGACGACAACTGAAGCTTTCTTT.

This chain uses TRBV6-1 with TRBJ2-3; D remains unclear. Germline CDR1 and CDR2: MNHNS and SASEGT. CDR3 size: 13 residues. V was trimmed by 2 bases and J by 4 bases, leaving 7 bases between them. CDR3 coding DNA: TGTGCCAGCAGTGAACAAACTCCAGATACGCAGTATTTT. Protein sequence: CASSEQTPDTQYF.

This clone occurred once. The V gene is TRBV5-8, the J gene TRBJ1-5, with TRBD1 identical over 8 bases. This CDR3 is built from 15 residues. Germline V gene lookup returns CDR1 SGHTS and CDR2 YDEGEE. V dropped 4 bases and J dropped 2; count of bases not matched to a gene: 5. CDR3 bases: TGTGCCAGCAGCAGGGGACAGGCTCGCAATCAGCCCCAGCATTTT. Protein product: CASSRGQARNQPQHF.

The CDR3 spells CASSQDGLSGTEAFF. The DNA of the CDR3 is TGCGCCAGCAGCCAAGATGGTCTGAGTGGCACTGAAGCTTTCTTT. The chain recombines TRBV4-3 with TRBJ1-1, with D uncertain. Germline V gene sequence: CDR1 LGHNA, CDR2 YSLEER. The CDR3 extends over 15 amino acids. With 0 bases removed from V and 4 bases from J, the gap between germline ends came to 12 bases.